This T cell receptor beta chain was sequenced for a study of naive and memory T cell subsets. The CDR3 runs to 15 residues. CDR1 and CDR2 (germline): SGHVS, FNYEAQ. With 5 bases clipped from V and 1 base from J, the junction kept 8 bases outside the gene matches. A few counts support this clonotype. The antigen remains unidentified. Study results and caveats: Especially in CD8 cells, naive repertoires contained a few larger clonotypes, possibly CD45RA-re-expressing memory cells.

An equimolar mix of two oligonucleotides served as the beta constant-region primer for TRBC1 and TRBC2. Nested alpha and beta constant-region primers with the SP2 primer drove four PCR rounds on ligated cDNA. Using its own MiXCR run on the UMI-ligation and nested PCR reads, TCRdb lists one record per CDR3 protein. There are under 150,000 distinct CDR3 sequences in the sample; approximately 20% occur only once, and about 0.6% lies in the top ten. V and J are TRBV7-6 and TRBJ2-7; TRBD1 matches at 7 bases. Sequencing input: naive CD8+ T cells from blood. The TCR was taken from a human donor in good health. The CDR3, as DNA: TGTGCCAGCAGCCCGATGACAGGGTCGTCCTACGAGCAGTACTTC. Protein sequence: CASSPMTGSSYEQYF.